The 5 T cell receptor beta chains below were found in one sample sequenced in a study of blood T cell repertoires in COVID-19. Here immunoSEQ multiplex PCR was the method, and the copy in TCRdb shows in-frame clones only, minus some. This table has about 130,000 clones, about 80% appearing once. Sequencing was performed on peripheral blood. Receptors were obtained from a woman aged 45-59 years with acute or convalescent COVID-19.

This clone was counted once. The rearrangement joins TRBV10-3 to TRBJ1-6, with 9 positions matching TRBD1. V was clipped by 10 bases and J by 9 bases; unmatched bases: 13. This CDR3 has 15 residues. CDR1 ENHRY and CDR2 SYGVKD come from the germline V gene. CDR3 coding DNA: TGTGCCAGCACACGGGGGGGACAGGGTGCTTCACCCCTCCACTTT. Its translation is CASTRGGQGASPLHF.

V and J are TRBV5-1 and TRBJ2-3; 9 bases line up with TRBD1. V lost 3 bases to trimming and J lost 10 bases; unmatched junction nucleotides: 3. Germline values: CDR1 SGHRS, CDR2 YFSETQ. CDR3 length: 12 amino acids. CDR3 amino acids: CASSWGTGPQYF. For the CDR3, the DNA is TGCGCCAGCAGCTGGGGGACAGGGCCGCAGTATTTT.

This chain connects TRBV6-6 to TRBJ2-1; TRBD1 is a possible D gene (5 bases). CDR3 length equals 15 residues. Germline V gene lookup returns CDR1 MNHNY and CDR2 SVGAGI (reference sequence). The germline V and J ends were trimmed by 5 bases and 4 bases, with 15 bases remaining between them. The CDR3 coding sequence is TGTGCCAGCAGTCAGACAGCGCCCCAATACAATGAGCAGTTCTTC. Its translation is CASSQTAPQYNEQFF.

V usage is TRBV9 and J usage is TRBJ1-3; D unclear. The germline gives CDR1 SGDLS, CDR2 YYNGEE. The CDR3 spans 14 residues. Trimming stripped 1 base from V and 0 bases from J, with 5 bases between. Here the CDR3 reads CASSVRASGNTIYF. CDR3 bases: TGTGCCAGCAGCGTAAGAGCCTCTGGAAACACCATATATTTT.

The genes are TRBV5-1 and TRBJ2-2, with TRBD2 as a possible D gene (5 bases). The length of the CDR3 is 15 residues. Germline V gives CDR1 SGHRS, CDR2 YFSETQ. Trimming left V 0 bases short and J 5 bases short, with 11 bases between. The CDR3 is CASSLGSGVTGELFF. CDR3 DNA sequence: TGCGCCAGCAGCTTGGGGAGCGGTGTGACCGGGGAGCTGTTTTTT.